This T cell receptor (beta chain) was captured by sequencing in a study of T-cell memory formation after mild COVID-19. Study details: Clusters were largely donor specific. General study points: Later expanders leaned CD4+, whereas clones that contracted between day 15 and 85 were balanced CD4/CD8.

With constant-segment primers, 5'RACE yielded cDNA libraries of TCR alpha and TCR beta that carried sample barcodes and UMIs. A single record per CDR3 protein comes from TCRdb applying MiXCR to the 5' RACE reads. The sample lists about 110,000 distinct CDR3 sequences, 18% occurring once. In this sample, this clonotype turned up a few times. The antigen is not known. The sequence derives from a man aged 18 to 30 who had mild COVID-19 (a few samples of this study predate the infection). Cell type and time point are not known. The source material was PBMCs or a T cell subset sorted from them (not recorded which).

The CDR3 region has the DNA TGCGCCAGCAGCCAAGATGCGGGGACAGCCAGAGGAGCTTTCTTT. This gives the protein CASSQDAGTARGAFF. The chain links TRBV4-1 to TRBJ1-1, with 7 bases identical to TRBD1. Germline V lookup: CDR1 MGHRA, CDR2 YSYEKL. With V trimmed by 0 bases and J by 10 bases, 11 bases remained unmatched. CDR3 length: 15 residues.